These 30 T cell receptor beta chains came from one sample sequenced in a study of blood T cell repertoires in COVID-19. Here immunoSEQ multiplex PCR was the method, and the copy in TCRdb shows in-frame clones only, minus some. The sample holds around 220,000 clones, roughly 82% seen once. Sequencing input: peripheral blood. The receptors come from a woman older than 75 with active or convalescent COVID-19.

The rearrangement joins TRBV5-1 to TRBJ1-3; a weak D match, TRBD1 (6 bases). This CDR3 comprises 17 residues. V dropped 0 bases and J dropped 4 bases, with 17 bases sitting between them. The germline CDR1 and CDR2 sequences are SGHRS and YFSETQ. CDR3: CASSLAPGTRRGNTIYF. The DNA of the CDR3 is TGCGCCAGCAGCTTGGCCCCAGGGACACGTCGGGGAAACACCATATATTTT.

The gene calls are TRBV6-5 and TRBJ1-1; D remains ambiguous. The CDR3 runs 14 residues. Trimming pared 6 bases from V and 0 bases from J, leaving 11 bases between. Germline V gene sequence: CDR1 MNHEY, CDR2 SVGAGI. CDR3 region: CASRTEPMNTEAFF. The CDR3, as DNA: TGTGCCAGCAGAACCGAGCCGATGAACACTGAAGCTTTCTTT.

The chain is built from TRBV25-1 and TRBJ1-3; D is uncertain. Trimming shortened V by 1 base and J by 0 bases, and 10 bases separated the two germline ends. The CDR3 has 16 amino acids. CDR1 is MGHDK, CDR2 SYGVNS, per germline. CDR3 nucleotide sequence: TGTGCCAGCAGTGAATCCGACAATTACTCTGGAAACACCATATATTTT. This encodes CASSESDNYSGNTIYF.

This clone was seen a few times. CDR3 in DNA: TGTGCCAGCAGCGTATACAGGAGCTCCTATAATTCACCCCTCCACTTT. This translates into CASSVYRSSYNSPLHF. V and J are TRBV9 and TRBJ1-6; D may be TRBD1 (5 bases). Germline-derived CDR1 and CDR2 are SGDLS and YYNGEE. The ends were cut back, 1 base at V and 0 bases at J, with 8 bases in the middle. CDR3 length equals 16 residues.

CDR3 protein: CASSLRGAGGYSNQPQHF. CDR3 sequence (DNA): TGTGCCAGCAGTTTACGGGGGGCAGGAGGGTATAGCAATCAGCCCCAGCATTTT. J is TRBJ1-5 and V is TRBV27, with TRBD1 as a possible D gene (6 bases). The germline V and J ends were trimmed by 2 bases and 0 bases, with 17 bases remaining between them. This CDR3 contains 18 residues. Per germline, CDR1 MNHEY and CDR2 SMNVEV (reference sequence).

This clone was recorded once. This chain links TRBV6-5 with TRBJ2-7; D gene uncertain. This CDR3 has 13 amino acids. The germline V gene encodes CDR1 MNHEY and CDR2 SVGAGI. With 5 bases removed from V and 2 bases from J, the gap between germline ends came to 10 bases. CDR3 in amino acids: CASSSASTYEQYF. CDR3 nucleotides: TGTGCCAGCAGTAGTGCATCTACCTACGAGCAGTACTTC.

The V gene is TRBV6-5, the J gene TRBJ2-5, with 11 bases aligning to TRBD1. V trimming: 0 bases; J trimming: 2 bases; junction bases outside the gene matches: 2. CDR3 length equals 16 residues. Germline CDR1 and CDR2: MNHEY and SVGAGI. The CDR3 here is CASSYSGTGGQETQYF. The CDR3 DNA follows: TGTGCCAGCAGTTACTCCGGGACAGGGGGGCAAGAGACCCAGTACTTC.

The genes are TRBV5-1 and TRBJ1-2; TRBD1 agrees at 9 bases. The V segment lost 4 bases and the J segment 0 bases; nucleotides outside the gene matches: 7. The CDR3 has 16 residues. CDR1 and CDR2 from the germline V gene are SGHRS and YFSETQ. CDR3 sequence: CASSTGQGSPNYGYTF. The DNA of the CDR3 is TGCGCCAGCAGCACCGGACAGGGGTCCCCTAACTATGGCTACACCTTC. The variable domain in full, with the rest retrieved from reference TRBV5-1 and TRBJ1-2, is KAGVTQTPRYLIKTRGQQVTLSCSPISGHRSVSWYQQTPGQGLQFLFEYFSETQRNKGNFPGRFSGRQFSNSRSEMNVSTLELGDSALYLCASSTGQGSPNYGYTFGSGTRLTVV.

CDR3 in amino acids: CASSPGDIGVSYGYTF. The DNA for the CDR3 is TGTGCCAGCAGCCCAGGCGATATCGGCGTCAGCTATGGCTACACCTTC. The V call is TRBV4-2, the J call TRBJ1-2; D call uncertain. This CDR3 is built from 16 residues. CDR1 is LGHNA and CDR2 is YNFKEQ in the germline V gene. Trimming shortened V by 4 bases and J by 4 bases, and 19 bases separated the two germline ends.

V and J are TRBV3-1 (or the pseudogene TRBV3-2) and TRBJ2-5, with no clear D. The ends were cut back, 4 bases at V and 2 bases at J, with 20 bases in the middle. The length of the CDR3 is 17 residues. The germline CDR1 and CDR2 sequences are LGHDT and YNNKEL (reference sequence). CDR3 in amino acids: CASSPRGRSPHQETQYF. DNA for the CDR3: TGTGCCAGCAGCCCCCGTGGTAGGAGCCCCCATCAAGAGACCCAGTACTTC.

The V gene is TRBV7-9, the J gene TRBJ2-7; D unresolved. Per the germline V gene, CDR1 is SEHNR and CDR2 is FQNEAQ (reference sequence). This CDR3 has 11 amino acids. V was pared by 4 bases and J by 3 bases, with 4 bases between. The chain's CDR3 is CASSSLYEQYF. DNA of the CDR3: TGTGCCAGCAGCTCCCTCTACGAGCAGTACTTC.

This chain uses TRBV28 with TRBJ2-5, with 11 bases aligning to TRBD2. The V gene's germline CDR1 is MDHEN and CDR2 SYDVKM. V lost 6 bases, J lost 7 bases, and 1 base stayed unmatched. This CDR3 is 12 amino acids long. For the CDR3, the DNA is TGTGCCAGCAGCCTAGCGGGAGGGACCCAGTACTTC. Translated: CASSLAGGTQYF.

The chain uses TRBV30 and TRBJ2-1; D gene unclear. CDR3 length: 15 amino acids. Deletions cut 1 base from V and 4 bases from J, with 14 bases between. Germline CDR1 reads GTSNPN; CDR2 reads SVGIG (reference sequence). The CDR3 loop reads CAWSGGQSSYNEQFF. In DNA, the CDR3 is TGTGCCTGGAGTGGAGGTCAATCTAGTTACAATGAGCAGTTCTTC.

The rearrangement joins TRBV12-3 or TRBV12-4 to TRBJ1-1; TRBD1 might be the D (5 bases). CDR3 length: 11 residues. Trimming shortened V by 7 bases and J by 6 bases, and 9 bases separated the two germline ends. DNA for the CDR3: TGTGCCAGCACCAGGGATTCTGAAGCTTTCTTT. This codes for CASTRDSEAFF.

This chain joins TRBV30 and TRBJ1-6, with a tentative D call TRBD1 (6 bases). Germline V gene data show CDR1 as GTSNPN and CDR2 as SVGIG (reference sequence). The CDR3 loop spans 15 amino acids. Trimming shortened V by 2 bases and J by 7 bases, and 15 bases separated the two germline ends. CDR3 sequence (DNA): TGTGCCTGGAGTCTTATGACCGGGACAAATTCACCCCTCCACTTT. This sequence encodes CAWSLMTGTNSPLHF.

CDR3 coding DNA: TGTGCCAGCAGTTTACAGGGAACCTACGAGCAGTACTTC. Protein sequence: CASSLQGTYEQYF. The rearrangement uses TRBV12-3 or TRBV12-4 and TRBJ2-7, with a possible D match to TRBD1 (5 bases). The CDR3 contains 13 residues. Trimming took off 2 bases at V and 2 bases at J, with 7 bases between the two ends.

This chain links TRBV10-3 with TRBJ1-6; D is unclear. The CDR3 is 12 amino acids. The ends were cut back, 10 bases at V and 14 bases at J, with 18 bases in the middle. Per the germline V gene, CDR1 is ENHRY and CDR2 is SYGVKD. CDR3 sequence: CATQEEGYTLHF. The CDR3 DNA reads as TGTGCCACGCAGGAGGAGGGTTATACCCTCCACTTT.

This sequence joins TRBV6-6 and TRBJ1-4, with no clear D. CDR1 and CDR2 (germline): MNHNY, SVGAGI (reference sequence). The CDR3 length is 15 residues. Trimming cost V 2 bases and J 8 bases, with 15 bases left between them. CDR3 nucleotides: TGTGCCAGCAGTTACCCCGGGGTTGGGGAAGAAAAACTGTTTTTT. This gives the protein CASSYPGVGEEKLFF.

The chain employs TRBV19 and TRBJ2-1, with TRBD1 as a possible D gene (5 bases). V lost 4 bases, J lost 0 bases, and 13 bases lay in between. The CDR3 is 16 residues long. Germline assignment: CDR1 LNHDA and CDR2 SQIVND (reference sequence). CDR3 region: CASSRGTGASYNEQFF. The CDR3 DNA is TGTGCCAGTAGTAGGGGAACAGGAGCCTCCTACAATGAGCAGTTCTTC.

The chain has TRBV12-3 or TRBV12-4 and TRBJ2-7, with 8 bases that match TRBD1. The CDR3 sequence is 13 residues long. J was trimmed by 5 bases and V by 5 bases; bases with no gene match: 5. The CDR3, as DNA: TGTGCCAGCAGTCCTCGACAGGGGAACGAGCAGTACTTC. It is translated as CASSPRQGNEQYF.

The V and J genes are TRBV18 and TRBJ1-2; D gene uncertain. CDR1 and CDR2 (germline): KGHSH, LQKENI. The CDR3 covers 11 residues. V dropped 3 bases and J dropped 3 bases, with 2 bases sitting between them. CDR3: CASSPDYGYTF. Here the CDR3 DNA reads TGTGCCAGCTCACCCGACTATGGCTACACCTTC.

The sample holds one count of this clone. The chain combines TRBV2 with TRBJ2-3; 7 nucleotides line up with TRBD2. The CDR3 contains 13 residues. J gave up 5 bases and V 4 bases, and 3 bases lay outside the gene matches. CDR1 and CDR2 (germline): SNHLY, FYNNEI. The chain's CDR3 is CASSGDYLDTQYF. In nucleotides, the CDR3 is TGTGCCAGCAGTGGGGACTACCTAGATACGCAGTATTTT.

This rearrangement joins TRBV19 to TRBJ2-5; 7 bases align to TRBD1. This CDR3 has 13 amino acids. Germline CDR1 reads LNHDA; CDR2 reads SQIVND (reference sequence). The J segment lost 3 bases and the V segment lost 2 bases, leaving 0 bases of the junction unmatched. CDR3 residues: CASSITGEETQYF. CDR3 in DNA: TGTGCCAGTAGTATAACAGGGGAAGAGACCCAGTACTTC. Supplemented by reference TRBV19 and TRBJ2-5, the full variable domain reads DGGITQSPKYLFRKEGQNVTLSCEQNLNHDAMYWYRQDPGQGLRLIYYSQIVNDFQKGDIAEGYSVSREKKESFPLTVTSAQKNPTAFYLCASSITGEETQYFGPGTRLLVL.

The rearrangement joins TRBV7-8 to TRBJ2-2, with 7 nucleotides matching TRBD2. Germline V gene data show CDR1 as SGHVS and CDR2 as FQNEAQ. V trimming: 6 bases; J trimming: 7 bases; junction bases outside the gene matches: 14. The CDR3 consists of 16 residues. The CDR3 DNA reads TGTGCCAGCAGGAAAAGCGGGGCCCCCCTCGGCGGGGAGCTGTTTTTT. Protein: CASRKSGAPLGGELFF.

This clone came up a few times. V gene TRBV6-1 combines with J gene TRBJ1-1; D not certain. CDR1 is MNHNS and CDR2 is SASEGT in the germline V gene. The CDR3 totals 12 residues. V was clipped by 3 bases and J by 7 bases, with 9 bases between them. CDR3 sequence: CASSDSPGEAFF. The DNA for the CDR3 is TGTGCCAGCAGTGATTCACCGGGTGAAGCTTTCTTT.

V is TRBV5-4 and J is TRBJ1-4; D remains unclear. The CDR3 spans 14 residues. V was trimmed by 0 bases and J by 8 bases, leaving 11 bases between them. Germline-derived CDR1 and CDR2 are SGHNT and YYREEE (reference sequence). DNA for the CDR3: TGTGCCAGCAGCTTGGCCAGTAGCCCCGAAAAACTGTTTTTT. It encodes CASSLASSPEKLFF.

This chain connects TRBV28 to TRBJ1-1; D is undetermined. The germline gives CDR1 MDHEN, CDR2 SYDVKM. V dropped 8 bases and J dropped 6 bases, with 22 bases sitting between them. The CDR3 runs to 15 residues. The CDR3 protein is CASGSAGRPFPEAFF. Written as DNA, the CDR3 is TGTGCCAGCGGGTCGGCAGGCCGCCCCTTCCCTGAAGCTTTCTTT.

This rearrangement joins TRBV4-1 to TRBJ1-1; D is unclear. Trimming stripped 2 bases from V and 1 base from J, with 11 bases between. Germline V gene lookup returns CDR1 MGHRA and CDR2 YSYEKL. This CDR3 comprises 15 residues. The CDR3 DNA is TGCGCCAGCAGCCAAAGTAACACCAGGAACACTGAAGCTTTCTTT. Translating it yields CASSQSNTRNTEAFF.

J is TRBJ1-5 and V is TRBV5-1, with D tentatively TRBD1 (6 bases). With 0 bases removed from V and 6 bases from J, the gap between germline ends came to 13 bases. Looked up from germline, CDR1 is SGHRS and CDR2 is YFSETQ. CDR3 size: 15 residues. DNA of the CDR3: TGCGCCAGCAGCTTGGAAGCAGGGGTGGGTCAGCCCCAGCATTTT. This translates into CASSLEAGVGQPQHF.

The chain's CDR3 is CASSPQRASNEQFF. In DNA, the CDR3 is TGTGCCAGCTCACCACAGAGAGCTTCCAATGAGCAGTTCTTC. This chain links TRBV18 with TRBJ2-1; D not resolved. The CDR3 is 14 amino acids. The germline V and J ends were trimmed by 1 base and 6 bases, with 10 bases remaining between them. CDR1 KGHSH and CDR2 LQKENI come from the germline V gene.